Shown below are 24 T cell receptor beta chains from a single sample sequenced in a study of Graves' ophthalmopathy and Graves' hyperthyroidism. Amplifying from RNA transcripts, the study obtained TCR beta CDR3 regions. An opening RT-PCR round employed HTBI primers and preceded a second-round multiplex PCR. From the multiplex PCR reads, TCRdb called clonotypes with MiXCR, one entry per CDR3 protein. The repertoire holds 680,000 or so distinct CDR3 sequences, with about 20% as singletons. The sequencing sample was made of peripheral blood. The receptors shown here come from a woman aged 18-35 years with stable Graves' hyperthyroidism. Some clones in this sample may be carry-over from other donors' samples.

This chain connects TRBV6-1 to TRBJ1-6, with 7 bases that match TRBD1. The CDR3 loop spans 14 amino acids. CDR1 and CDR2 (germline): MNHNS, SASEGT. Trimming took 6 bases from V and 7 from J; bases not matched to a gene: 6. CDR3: CASSKGQQNSPLHF. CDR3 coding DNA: TGTGCCAGCAGCAAGGGACAGCAAAATTCACCCCTCCACTTT.

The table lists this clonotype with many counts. This CDR3 reads CASSPGAISGQPQHF. CDR3 sequence (DNA): TGTGCCAGCAGTCCCGGGGCGATATCCGGCCAGCCCCAGCATTTT. The chain uses TRBV12-3 or TRBV12-4 and TRBJ1-5; TRBD1 might be the D (5 bases). V was shortened by 5 bases and J by 7 bases, with 18 bases between the two germline ends. The CDR3 is 15 amino acids.

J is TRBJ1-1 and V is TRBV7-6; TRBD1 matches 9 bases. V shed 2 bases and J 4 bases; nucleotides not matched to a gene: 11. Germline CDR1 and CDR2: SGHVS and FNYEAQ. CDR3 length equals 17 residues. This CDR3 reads CASSLSRADRGGTEAFF. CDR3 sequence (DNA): TGTGCCAGCAGCTTATCAAGGGCCGACAGGGGGGGCACTGAAGCTTTCTTT. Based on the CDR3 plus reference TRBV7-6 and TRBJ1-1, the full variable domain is GAGVSQSPRYKVTKRGQDVALRCDPISGHVSLYWYRQALGQGPEFLTYFNYEAQQDKSGLPNDRFSAERPEGSISTLTIQRTEQRDSAMYRCASSLSRADRGGTEAFFGQGTRLTVV.

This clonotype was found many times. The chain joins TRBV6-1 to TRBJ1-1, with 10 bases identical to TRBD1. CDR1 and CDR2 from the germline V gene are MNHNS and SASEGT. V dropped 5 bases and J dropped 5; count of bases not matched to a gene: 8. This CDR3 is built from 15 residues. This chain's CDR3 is CASSKRQGARTEAFF. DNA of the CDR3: TGTGCCAGCAGTAAACGACAGGGGGCGCGGACTGAAGCTTTCTTT.

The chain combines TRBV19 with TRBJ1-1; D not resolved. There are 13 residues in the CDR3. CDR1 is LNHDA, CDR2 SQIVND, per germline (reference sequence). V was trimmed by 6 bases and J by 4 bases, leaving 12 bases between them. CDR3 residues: CASRDSWTTEAFF. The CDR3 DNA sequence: TGTGCCAGTAGAGACTCCTGGACCACTGAAGCTTTCTTT.

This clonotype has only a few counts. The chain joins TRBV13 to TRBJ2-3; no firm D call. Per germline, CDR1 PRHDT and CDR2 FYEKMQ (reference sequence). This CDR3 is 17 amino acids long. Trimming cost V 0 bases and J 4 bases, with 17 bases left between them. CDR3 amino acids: CASSLGTAVRSADTQYF. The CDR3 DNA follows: TGTGCCAGCAGCTTAGGGACGGCTGTTAGATCCGCAGATACGCAGTATTTT. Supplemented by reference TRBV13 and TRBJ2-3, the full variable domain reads AAGVIQSPRHLIKEKRETATLKCYPIPRHDTVYWYQQGPGQDPQFLISFYEKMQSDKGSIPDRFSAQQFSDYHSELNMSSLELGDSALYFCASSLGTAVRSADTQYFGPGTRLTVL.

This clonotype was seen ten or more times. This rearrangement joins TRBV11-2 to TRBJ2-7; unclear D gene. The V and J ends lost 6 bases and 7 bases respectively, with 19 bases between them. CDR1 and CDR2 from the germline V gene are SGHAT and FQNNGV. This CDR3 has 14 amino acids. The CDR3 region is CASRRYLTTREQYF. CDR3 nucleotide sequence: TGTGCCAGCAGACGATACCTTACTACGCGTGAGCAGTACTTC.

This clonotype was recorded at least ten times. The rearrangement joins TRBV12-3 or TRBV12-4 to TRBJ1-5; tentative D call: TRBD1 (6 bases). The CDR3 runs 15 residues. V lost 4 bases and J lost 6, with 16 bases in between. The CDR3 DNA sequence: TGTGCCAGCAGTTCCTCCCTGGGACAAGGTCAGCCCCAGCATTTT. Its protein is CASSSSLGQGQPQHF.

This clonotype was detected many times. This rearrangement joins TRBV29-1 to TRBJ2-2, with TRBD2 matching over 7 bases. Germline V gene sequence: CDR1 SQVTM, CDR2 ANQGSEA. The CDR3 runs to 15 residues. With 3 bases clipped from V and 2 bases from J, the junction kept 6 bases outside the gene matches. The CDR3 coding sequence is TGCAGCGTTGAGCAGGGAGGGGCCAACACCGGGGAGCTGTTTTTT. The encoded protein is CSVEQGGANTGELFF.

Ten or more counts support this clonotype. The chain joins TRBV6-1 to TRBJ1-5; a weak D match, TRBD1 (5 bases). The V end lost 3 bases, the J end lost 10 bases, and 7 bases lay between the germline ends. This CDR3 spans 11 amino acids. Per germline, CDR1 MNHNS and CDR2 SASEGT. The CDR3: CASSEQGPQHF. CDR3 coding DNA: TGTGCCAGCAGTGAGCAGGGACCCCAGCATTTT.

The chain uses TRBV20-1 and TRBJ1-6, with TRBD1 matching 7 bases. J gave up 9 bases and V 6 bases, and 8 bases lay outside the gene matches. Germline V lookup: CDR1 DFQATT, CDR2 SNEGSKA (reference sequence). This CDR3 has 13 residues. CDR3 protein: CSASGTDISPLHF. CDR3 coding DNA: TGCAGTGCCAGTGGGACAGACATTTCACCCCTCCACTTT.

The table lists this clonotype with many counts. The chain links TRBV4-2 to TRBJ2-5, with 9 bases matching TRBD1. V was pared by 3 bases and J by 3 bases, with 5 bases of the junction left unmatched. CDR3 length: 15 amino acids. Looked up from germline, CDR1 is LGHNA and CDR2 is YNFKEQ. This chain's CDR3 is CASSHPGQGEETQYF. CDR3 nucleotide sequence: TGTGCCAGCAGCCATCCGGGACAGGGAGAAGAGACCCAGTACTTC.

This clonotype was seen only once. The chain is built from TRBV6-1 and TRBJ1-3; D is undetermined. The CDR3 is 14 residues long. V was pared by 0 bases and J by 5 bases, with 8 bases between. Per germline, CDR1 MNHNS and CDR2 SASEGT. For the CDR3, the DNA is TGTGCCAGCAGTGAAGCTAATACGAGAAACACCATATATTTT. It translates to CASSEANTRNTIYF.

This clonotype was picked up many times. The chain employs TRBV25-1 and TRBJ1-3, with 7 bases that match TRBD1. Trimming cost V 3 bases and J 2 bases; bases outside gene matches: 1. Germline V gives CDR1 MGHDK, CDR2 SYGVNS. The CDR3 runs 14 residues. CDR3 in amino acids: CASSDDRAGNTIYF. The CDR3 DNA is TGTGCCAGCAGTGACGACAGGGCTGGAAACACCATATATTTT.

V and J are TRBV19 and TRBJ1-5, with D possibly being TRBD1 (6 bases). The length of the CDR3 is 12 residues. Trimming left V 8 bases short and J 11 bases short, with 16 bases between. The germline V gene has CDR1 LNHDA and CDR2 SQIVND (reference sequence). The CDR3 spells CASADGGEAQHF. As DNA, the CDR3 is TGTGCCAGTGCCGACGGGGGCGAAGCCCAGCATTTT.

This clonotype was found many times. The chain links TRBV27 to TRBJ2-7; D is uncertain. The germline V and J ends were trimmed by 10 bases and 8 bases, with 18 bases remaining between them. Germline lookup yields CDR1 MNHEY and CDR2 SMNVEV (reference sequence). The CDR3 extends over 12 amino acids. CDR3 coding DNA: TGTGCCACCAATACCCCCGGGCAGAAGCAGTACTTC. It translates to CATNTPGQKQYF.

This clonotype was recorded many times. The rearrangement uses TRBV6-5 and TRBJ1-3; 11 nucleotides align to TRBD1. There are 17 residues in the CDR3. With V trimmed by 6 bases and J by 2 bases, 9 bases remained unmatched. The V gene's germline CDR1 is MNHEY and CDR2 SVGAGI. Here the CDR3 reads CASSYYGQGATGNTIYF. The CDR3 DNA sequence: TGTGCCAGCAGCTATTATGGACAGGGGGCAACTGGAAACACCATATATTTT.

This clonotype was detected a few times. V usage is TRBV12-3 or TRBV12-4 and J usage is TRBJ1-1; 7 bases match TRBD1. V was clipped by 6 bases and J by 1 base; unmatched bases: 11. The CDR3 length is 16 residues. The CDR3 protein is CASSLIGGQRNTEAFF. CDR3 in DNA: TGTGCCAGCAGCCTAATCGGGGGACAGAGGAACACTGAAGCTTTCTTT.

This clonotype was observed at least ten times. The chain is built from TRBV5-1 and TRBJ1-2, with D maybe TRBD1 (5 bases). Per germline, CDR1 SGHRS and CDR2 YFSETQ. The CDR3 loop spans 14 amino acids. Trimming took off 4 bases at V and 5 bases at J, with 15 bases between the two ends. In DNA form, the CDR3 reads TGCGCCAGCAGCGGGGGTCCCGGGGGTTATGGCTACACCTTC. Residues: CASSGGPGGYGYTF.

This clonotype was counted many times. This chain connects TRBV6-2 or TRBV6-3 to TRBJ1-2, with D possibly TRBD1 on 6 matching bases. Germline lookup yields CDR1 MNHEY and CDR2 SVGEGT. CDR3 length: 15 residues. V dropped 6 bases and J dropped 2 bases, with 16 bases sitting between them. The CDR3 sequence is CASRSLKGHNYGYTF. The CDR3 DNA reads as TGTGCCAGCAGATCCTTAAAGGGACACAACTATGGCTACACCTTC.

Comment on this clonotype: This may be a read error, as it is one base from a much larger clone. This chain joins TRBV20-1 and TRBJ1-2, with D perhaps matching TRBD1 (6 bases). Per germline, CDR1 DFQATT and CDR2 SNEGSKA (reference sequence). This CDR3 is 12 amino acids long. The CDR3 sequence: CSARGGDYGYSF. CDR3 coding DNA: TGCAGTGCTAGGGGGGGCGACTATGGCTACAGCTTC.

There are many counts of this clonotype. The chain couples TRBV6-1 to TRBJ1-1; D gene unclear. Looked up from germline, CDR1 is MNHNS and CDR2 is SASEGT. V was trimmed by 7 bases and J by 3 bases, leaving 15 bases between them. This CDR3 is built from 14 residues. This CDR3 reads CASNPDIKDTEAFF. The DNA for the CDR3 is TGTGCCAGCAACCCAGACATCAAGGACACTGAAGCTTTCTTT.

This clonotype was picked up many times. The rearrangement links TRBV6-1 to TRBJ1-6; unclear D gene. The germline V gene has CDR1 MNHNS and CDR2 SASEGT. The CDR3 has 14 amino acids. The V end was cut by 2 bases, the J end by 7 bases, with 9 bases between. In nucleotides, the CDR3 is TGTGCCAGCAGTGAAATCGGCCTAAATTCACCCCTCCACTTT. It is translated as CASSEIGLNSPLHF.

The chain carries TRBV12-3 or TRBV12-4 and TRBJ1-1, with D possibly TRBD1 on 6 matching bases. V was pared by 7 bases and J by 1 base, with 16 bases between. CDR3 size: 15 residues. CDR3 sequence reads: CASTPRDKRNTEAFF. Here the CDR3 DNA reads TGTGCCAGCACCCCCCGGGACAAGCGGAACACTGAAGCTTTCTTT.